The source of this T cell receptor beta chain is a study of early T cells in non-severe SARS-CoV-2 infection. Across the whole study: Sequencing used unsorted whole-blood bulk RNA, so chains lack pairing. Study-level points and caveats: The VDJdb matching leaned toward anti-spike CD8 responses and overlooked private and CD4 specificities.

In its sample, this clonotype was seen many times. Its specificity is not known. Unique molecular identifiers were affixed to single, distinct cDNA molecules. TCRdb reanalysed the 5' RACE reads using MiXCR and keeps one entry per CDR3 protein. The table has more than 50,000 distinct CDR3 sequences, more than 9.5% seen once. From germline, CDR1 is SGHAT and CDR2 FQNNGV. CDR3 length: 13 amino acids. V dropped 2 bases and J dropped 10; count of bases not matched to a gene: 7. V usage is TRBV11-2 and J usage is TRBJ1-1; 7 bases map to TRBD1. This clonotype originated in an adult who was a healthcare worker with PCR-confirmed SARS-CoV-2 infection or an uninfected control (not recorded which). Specimen: whole blood. The CDR3 DNA follows: TGTGCCAGCAGCTTAACAGGGGTCTTTGGAGCTTTCTTT. It codes for CASSLTGVFGAFF. Based on the CDR3 plus reference TRBV11-2 and TRBJ1-1, the full variable domain is EAGVAQSPRYKIIEKRQSVAFWCNPISGHATLYWYQQILGQGPKLLIQFQNNGVVDDSQLPKDRFSAERLKGVDSTLKIQPAKLEDSAVYLCASSLTGVFGAFFGQGTRLTVV.